This T cell receptor beta chain originates from a study of Ad26.COV2.S vaccination and SARS-CoV-2 variants. Points from the study as a whole: The TCR-based breadth and depth measures might underestimate overall T cell responses. Vaccinees displayed broader spike-specific TCR repertoires than placebo recipients. Vaccine and placebo groups showed comparable non-spike TCR breadth.

The repertoire was sequenced with immunoSEQ multiplex PCR; TCRdb's copy has only in-frame clones and lacks some. This table has 300,000 to 400,000 clones, 75% to 90% appearing once. Notes on this clone: What it recognizes is unknown.

Germline V gene sequence: CDR1 SGHKS, CDR2 YYEKEE (reference sequence). V was clipped by 2 bases and J by 1 base, with 15 bases between them. The CDR3 spans 16 residues. Specified treatment: 15 to 20 received Ad26.COV2.S at low or high dose, single or two shots; about five received placebo; per-sample allocation not given. It was on day 63 after the first vaccine or placebo injection that samples were taken. The vaccine delivered Wuhan-strain SARS-CoV-2 spike through an Ad26 vector. The sequencing here drew on peripheral blood, taken in a trial of Ad26.COV2.S vaccine versus placebo. The TCR originated in a person aged 18-60 years who received the Ad26.COV2.S COVID-19 vaccine or a placebo. The chain joins TRBV5-5 to TRBJ1-1; D possibly corresponds to TRBD1 (6 bases). The CDR3 sequence: CASSFDRDKKNTEAFF. In DNA form, the CDR3 reads TGTGCCAGCAGCTTTGACCGGGACAAAAAGAACACTGAAGCTTTCTTT.